This TCR beta chain was sequenced in a study of T cells in Graves' hyperthyroidism and ophthalmopathy. TCR beta CDR3 regions were amplified from RNA transcripts. The primer set for the first-round RT-PCR of the TCR CDR3 was HTBI. MiXCR was run by TCRdb on the multiplex PCR reads, yielding one entry per CDR3 protein. Of roughly 570,000 distinct CDR3 sequences in the sample, about 43% are singletons; the top ten hold approximately 7.5%. CDR1 DFQATT and CDR2 SNEGSKA come from the germline V gene (reference sequence). Trimming removed 6 bases from V and 4 bases from J, with 12 bases in between. The CDR3 spans 13 residues.

Sequencing used peripheral blood or thyroid tissue (not recorded which). The TCR comes from a woman under 30 with Graves' hyperthyroidism. The chain couples TRBV20-1 to TRBJ1-4; maybe TRBD1 (5 bases). The CDR3: CSARVGDNEKLFF. Here the CDR3 DNA reads TGCAGTGCCAGGGTCGGGGATAATGAAAAACTGTTTTTT.